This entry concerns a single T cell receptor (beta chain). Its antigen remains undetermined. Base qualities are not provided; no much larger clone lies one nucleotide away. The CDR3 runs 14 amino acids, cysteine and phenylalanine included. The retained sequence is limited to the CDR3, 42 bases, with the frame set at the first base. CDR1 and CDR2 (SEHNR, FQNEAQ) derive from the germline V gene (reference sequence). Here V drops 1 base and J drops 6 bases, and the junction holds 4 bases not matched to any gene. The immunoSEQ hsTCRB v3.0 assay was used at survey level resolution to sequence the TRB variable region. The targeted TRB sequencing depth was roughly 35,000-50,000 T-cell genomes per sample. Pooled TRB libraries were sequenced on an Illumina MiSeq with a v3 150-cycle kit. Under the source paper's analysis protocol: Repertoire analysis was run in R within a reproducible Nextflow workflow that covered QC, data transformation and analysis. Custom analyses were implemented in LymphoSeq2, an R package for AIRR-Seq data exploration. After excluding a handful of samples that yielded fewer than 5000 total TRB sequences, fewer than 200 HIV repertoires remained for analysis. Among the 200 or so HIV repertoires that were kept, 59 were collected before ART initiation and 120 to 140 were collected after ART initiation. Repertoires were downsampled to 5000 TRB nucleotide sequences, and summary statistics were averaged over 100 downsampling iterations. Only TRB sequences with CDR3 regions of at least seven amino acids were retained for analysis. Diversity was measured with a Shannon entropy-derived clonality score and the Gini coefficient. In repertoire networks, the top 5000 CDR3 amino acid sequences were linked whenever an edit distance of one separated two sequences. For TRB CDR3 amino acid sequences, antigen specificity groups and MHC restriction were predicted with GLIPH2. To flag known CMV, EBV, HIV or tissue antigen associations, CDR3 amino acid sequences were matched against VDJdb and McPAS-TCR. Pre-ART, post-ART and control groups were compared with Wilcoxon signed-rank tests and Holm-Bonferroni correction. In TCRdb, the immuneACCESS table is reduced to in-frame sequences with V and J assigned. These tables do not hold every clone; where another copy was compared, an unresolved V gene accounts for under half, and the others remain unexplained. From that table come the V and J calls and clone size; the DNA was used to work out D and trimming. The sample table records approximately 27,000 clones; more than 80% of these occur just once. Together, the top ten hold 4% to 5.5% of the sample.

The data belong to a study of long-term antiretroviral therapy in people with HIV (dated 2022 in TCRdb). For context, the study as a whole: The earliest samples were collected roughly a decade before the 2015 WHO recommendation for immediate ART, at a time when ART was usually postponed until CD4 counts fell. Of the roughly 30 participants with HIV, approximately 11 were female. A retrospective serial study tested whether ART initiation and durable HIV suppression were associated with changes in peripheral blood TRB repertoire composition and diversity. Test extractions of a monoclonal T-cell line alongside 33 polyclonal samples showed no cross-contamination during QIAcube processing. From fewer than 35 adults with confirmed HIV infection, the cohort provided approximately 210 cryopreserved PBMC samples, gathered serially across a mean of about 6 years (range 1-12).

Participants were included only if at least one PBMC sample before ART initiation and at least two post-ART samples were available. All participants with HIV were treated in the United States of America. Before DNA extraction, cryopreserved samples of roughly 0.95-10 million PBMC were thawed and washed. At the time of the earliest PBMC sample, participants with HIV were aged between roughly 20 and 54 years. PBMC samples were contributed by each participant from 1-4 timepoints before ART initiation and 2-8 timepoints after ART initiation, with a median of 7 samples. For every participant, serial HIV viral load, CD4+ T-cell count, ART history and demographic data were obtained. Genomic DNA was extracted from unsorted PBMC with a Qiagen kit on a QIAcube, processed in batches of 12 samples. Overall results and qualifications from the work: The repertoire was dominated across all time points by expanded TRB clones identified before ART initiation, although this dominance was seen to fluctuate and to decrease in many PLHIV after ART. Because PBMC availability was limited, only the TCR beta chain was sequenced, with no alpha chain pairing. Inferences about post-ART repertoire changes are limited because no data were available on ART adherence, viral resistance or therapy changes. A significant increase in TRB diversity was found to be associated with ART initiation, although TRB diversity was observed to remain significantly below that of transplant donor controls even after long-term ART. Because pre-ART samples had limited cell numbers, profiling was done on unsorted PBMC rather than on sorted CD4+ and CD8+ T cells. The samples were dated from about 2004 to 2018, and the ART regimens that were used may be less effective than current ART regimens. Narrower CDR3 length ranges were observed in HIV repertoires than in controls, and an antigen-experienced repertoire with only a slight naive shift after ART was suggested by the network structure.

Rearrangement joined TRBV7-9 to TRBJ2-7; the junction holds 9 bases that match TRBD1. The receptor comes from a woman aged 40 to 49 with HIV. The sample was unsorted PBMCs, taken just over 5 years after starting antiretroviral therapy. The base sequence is TGTGCCAGCAGCTTAGGGACAGGGGTTACCGAGCAGTACTTC. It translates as CASSLGTGVTEQYF. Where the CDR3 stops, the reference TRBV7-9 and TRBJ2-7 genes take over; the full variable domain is DTGVSQNPRHKITKRGQNVTFRCDPISEHNRLYWYRQTLGQGPEFLTYFQNEAQLEKSRLLSDRFSAERPKGSFSTLEIQRTEQGDSAMYLCASSLGTGVTEQYFGPGTRLTVT.